The clone carrying this T cell receptor beta chain was detected many times. This specimen belongs to a study of CD8+CD57+ T cells in acquired aplastic anemia. For CDR3 and TCR beta VDJ profiling, genomic DNA was the template used. TCRdb recomputed calls from the reads with MiXCR, one row per CDR3 protein. The sample shows 400,000 to 500,000 distinct CDR3 sequences, roughly 64% of them seen only once. The V end lost 2 bases, the J end lost 1 base, and 9 bases lay between the germline ends. Germline lookup yields CDR1 SGHTA and CDR2 FQGNSA. The CDR3 sequence is 15 residues long. The TCR was taken from a human donor in good health, serving as a control. The chain carries TRBV7-2 and TRBJ2-1, with D possibly matching TRBD2 (5 bases). The specimen sequenced was sorted CD4+, CD8+, or CD8+CD57+ T cells (not recorded which) from PBMCs. The CDR3 DNA follows: TGTGCCAGCAGCTTACCCGGGGTGTCCTACAATGAGCAGTTCTTC. It yields the protein CASSLPGVSYNEQFF.